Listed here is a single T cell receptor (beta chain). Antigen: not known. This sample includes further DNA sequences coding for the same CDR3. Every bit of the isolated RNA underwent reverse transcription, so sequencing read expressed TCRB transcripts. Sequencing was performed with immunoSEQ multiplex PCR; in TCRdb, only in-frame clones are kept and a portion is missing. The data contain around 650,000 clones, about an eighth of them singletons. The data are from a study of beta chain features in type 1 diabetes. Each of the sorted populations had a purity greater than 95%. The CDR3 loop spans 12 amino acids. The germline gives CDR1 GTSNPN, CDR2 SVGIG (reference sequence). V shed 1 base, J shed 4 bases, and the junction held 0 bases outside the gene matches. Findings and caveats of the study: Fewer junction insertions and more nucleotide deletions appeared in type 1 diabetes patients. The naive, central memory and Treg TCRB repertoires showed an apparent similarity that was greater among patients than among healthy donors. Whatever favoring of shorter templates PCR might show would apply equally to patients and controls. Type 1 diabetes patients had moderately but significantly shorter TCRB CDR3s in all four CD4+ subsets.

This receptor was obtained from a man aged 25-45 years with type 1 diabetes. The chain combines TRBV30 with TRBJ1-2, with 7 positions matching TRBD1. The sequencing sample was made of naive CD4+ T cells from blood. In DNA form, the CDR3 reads TGTGCCTGGAGTGGACAGGGCTATGGCTACACCTTC. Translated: CAWSGQGYGYTF.